The clone carrying this TCR beta chain was detected a few times. The diagnostic criteria were recently defined, and patients with Susac syndrome met them for definite or probable disease. The data stem from a study of CD8 T cells in Susac syndrome. CDR3 length equals 12 residues. V was shortened by 4 bases and J by 5 bases, with 8 bases between the two germline ends. Random hexamers were used to reverse transcribe roughly 0.45 to 1 ug of RNA. TCRdb re-called the immunoSEQ multiplex PCR reads with MiXCR, one entry per CDR3 protein. The sample contains about 100,000 distinct CDR3 sequences, 95% of which appear only once.

This receptor was identified in a human donor with Susac syndrome. Source material: CD8+ T cells from PBMCs. This sequence joins TRBV12-3 or TRBV12-4 and TRBJ1-1; the D is unclear. In nucleotides, the CDR3 is TGTGCCAGCAGTTCGGTGGGGACTGAAGCTTTCTTT. Protein product: CASSSVGTEAFF.